A selection of T cell receptor beta chains follows, all from one sample in a study of shared clonotypes between healthy human individuals. The assay was immunoSEQ multiplex PCR, and TCRdb's table has in-frame clones only and misses some. The profile covers about 2.4 million clones, with just over 90% appearing a single time and over 0.12% taken by the ten largest. Input material: naive CD4+ T cells sorted from blood. Receptors were obtained from a man in his late teens or twenties in good health. CDR3s include the opening cysteine and the closing phenylalanine or tryptophan. Fields, in order: J gene, V gene, clone size, D gene, CDR3 DNA, CDR3 protein. D genes are given only for firm matches. The size field is filled for only some rows; it gives once, few, many or a size class.

j_gene: TRBJ2-3; v_gene: TRBV11-2; abundance: .; d_gene: TRBD2; CDR3nt: TGTGCCAGCAGCTACTTAGCGGGGGGTTCGGATACGCAGTATTTT; CDR3aa: CASSYLAGGSDTQYF
j_gene: TRBJ2-7; v_gene: TRBV12-5; abundance: .; d_gene: .; CDR3nt: TGTGCTAGTGGCCCCGAGGGGAGGGAGCAGTACTTC; CDR3aa: CASGPEGREQYF
j_gene: TRBJ1-5; v_gene: TRBV19; abundance: .; d_gene: .; CDR3nt: TGTGCCAGTAGTATAACCCCGGGGGATCAGCCCCAGCATTTT; CDR3aa: CASSITPGDQPQHF
j_gene: TRBJ2-2; v_gene: TRBV5-4; abundance: .; d_gene: .; CDR3nt: TGTGCCAGCAGCTTGCCCATGAACACCGGGGAGCTGTTTTTT; CDR3aa: CASSLPMNTGELFF
j_gene: TRBJ2-1; v_gene: TRBV6-5; abundance: .; d_gene: .; CDR3nt: TGTGCCAGCAGTTACAAGGGGAACAATGAGCAGTTCTTC; CDR3aa: CASSYKGNNEQFF
j_gene: TRBJ2-1; v_gene: TRBV6-1; abundance: .; d_gene: TRBD2; CDR3nt: TGTGCCAGCAGTGAAGCGCACGGGGGGAGGAAGCAGTTCTTC; CDR3aa: CASSEAHGGRKQFF
j_gene: TRBJ1-1; v_gene: TRBV4-1; abundance: .; d_gene: .; CDR3nt: TGCGCCAGCAGCCCGGCAGGGATGAACACTGAAGCTTTCTTT; CDR3aa: CASSPAGMNTEAFF
j_gene: TRBJ2-7; v_gene: TRBV13; abundance: .; d_gene: TRBD1; CDR3nt: TGTGCCAGCAGCCGAGACAGGGTTTACGAGCAGTACTTC; CDR3aa: CASSRDRVYEQYF
j_gene: TRBJ1-1; v_gene: TRBV18; abundance: .; d_gene: .; CDR3nt: TGTGCCAGCTCACTACTACGGGGAGGCACTGAAGCTTTCTTT; CDR3aa: CASSLLRGGTEAFF
j_gene: TRBJ2-3; v_gene: TRBV30; abundance: .; d_gene: TRBD2; CDR3nt: TGTGCCTGGAGTGTGACTAGCGGAGGCACAGATACGCAGTATTTT; CDR3aa: CAWSVTSGGTDTQYF
j_gene: TRBJ2-3; v_gene: TRBV5-1; abundance: .; d_gene: .; CDR3nt: TGCGCCAGCACCCCGTGGGATCCGACAGATACGCAGTATTTT; CDR3aa: CASTPWDPTDTQYF
j_gene: TRBJ1-2; v_gene: TRBV4-3; abundance: .; d_gene: .; CDR3nt: TGCGCCAGCAGCCAAGGCTCAGGGGCTCCCAGTGGCTACACCTTC; CDR3aa: CASSQGSGAPSGYTF
j_gene: TRBJ2-5; v_gene: TRBV10-1; abundance: .; d_gene: .; CDR3nt: TGCGCCAGCAGTGAGTCTCCGGCCCAAGAGACCCAGTACTTC; CDR3aa: CASSESPAQETQYF
j_gene: TRBJ1-2; v_gene: TRBV5-1; abundance: .; d_gene: TRBD1; CDR3nt: TGCGCCAGCAGCTTGGGACAGGGAAATGGCTACACCTTC; CDR3aa: CASSLGQGNGYTF
j_gene: TRBJ2-4; v_gene: TRBV4-1; abundance: .; d_gene: .; CDR3nt: TGCGCCAGCAGCCAACAGGGGGGGGACGAACTTTTAGCCAAAAACATTCAGTACTTC; CDR3aa: CASSQQGGDELLAKNIQYF
j_gene: TRBJ2-2; v_gene: TRBV6-1; abundance: once; d_gene: TRBD2; CDR3nt: TGTGCCAGCAGACATAGCGGGGGGTCCGGGGAGCTGTTTTTT; CDR3aa: CASRHSGGSGELFF
j_gene: TRBJ1-4; v_gene: TRBV28; abundance: .; d_gene: TRBD1; CDR3nt: TGTGCCAGCAGTTTCCAGACAGGGTTGAGGGAAAAACTGTTTTTT; CDR3aa: CASSFQTGLREKLFF
j_gene: TRBJ2-7; v_gene: TRBV7-2; abundance: .; d_gene: .; CDR3nt: TGTGCCAGCAGCCTGAGTACAGGGAGCTCCTACGAGCAGTACTTC; CDR3aa: CASSLSTGSSYEQYF
j_gene: TRBJ2-1; v_gene: TRBV10-2; abundance: .; d_gene: TRBD2; CDR3nt: TGCGCCAGCAGCCAGGGGAGGGGACTAGCGGGAACATTTTGGAATGAGCAGTTCTTC; CDR3aa: CASSQGRGLAGTFWNEQFF
j_gene: TRBJ1-2; v_gene: TRBV5-1; abundance: .; d_gene: .; CDR3nt: TGCGCCAGCAGCGGGACCGGGTCCGACTATGGCTACACCTTC; CDR3aa: CASSGTGSDYGYTF
j_gene: TRBJ2-7; v_gene: TRBV5-4; abundance: .; d_gene: .; CDR3nt: TGTGCCAGCAGCTTGGCGAAGCGGGACGAGCAGTACTTC; CDR3aa: CASSLAKRDEQYF
j_gene: TRBJ1-3; v_gene: TRBV18; abundance: .; d_gene: TRBD1; CDR3nt: TGTGCCAGCTCACCAGAGGGGGCCTCGGGAAACACCATATATTTT; CDR3aa: CASSPEGASGNTIYF
j_gene: TRBJ1-1; v_gene: TRBV11-3; abundance: .; d_gene: .; CDR3nt: TGTGCCAGCAGCTTAGACGGAGACACTGAAGCTTTCTTT; CDR3aa: CASSLDGDTEAFF
j_gene: TRBJ1-5; v_gene: TRBV28; abundance: .; d_gene: TRBD1; CDR3nt: TGTGCCAGCAGTTTCGCAGGGGGCGCGAGTGCGCCCCAGCATTTT; CDR3aa: CASSFAGGASAPQHF
j_gene: TRBJ2-1; v_gene: TRBV12-2; abundance: .; d_gene: .; CDR3nt: TGTGCAAGTCGCCCGCGACTAGCGGGACACTACAATGAGCAGTTCTTC; CDR3aa: CASRPRLAGHYNEQFF
j_gene: TRBJ2-5; v_gene: TRBV5-1; abundance: .; d_gene: TRBD2; CDR3nt: TGCGCCAGCAGCTTGGCCCAGGGCGGGGGGCAAGAGACCCAGTACTTC; CDR3aa: CASSLAQGGGQETQYF
j_gene: TRBJ1-1; v_gene: TRBV7-2; abundance: once; d_gene: .; CDR3nt: TGTGCCAGCAGCTCCCGGTCGCGCGAGACCGAAGCTTTCTTT; CDR3aa: CASSSRSRETEAFF
j_gene: TRBJ2-5; v_gene: TRBV30; abundance: .; d_gene: TRBD1; CDR3nt: TGTGCCTGGAGGTTCGGACAGGGCGGGGAGCAGTACTTC; CDR3aa: CAWRFGQGGEQYF
j_gene: TRBJ1-2; v_gene: TRBV6-6; abundance: .; d_gene: TRBD1; CDR3nt: TGTGCCAGCAGTCAGACAGGGGCGTATGGCTACACCTTC; CDR3aa: CASSQTGAYGYTF